This T cell receptor beta chain is from a study of human T cells and chemical hapten exposure. TCRdb fed the RACE reads into MiXCR, producing one record per CDR3 protein. This table has roughly 100,000 distinct CDR3 sequences, about 34% appearing once. This clonotype was counted a few times. Sample time point: patch test 3, about 24 weeks after DPC sensitization. The treatment: therapeutic diphenylcyclopropenone sensitization with weekly scalp DPC. The CDR3 runs to 15 residues. The germline V gene has CDR1 SGDLS and CDR2 YYNGEE. V was shortened by 0 bases and J by 8 bases, with 12 bases between the two germline ends.

This receptor was identified in a man aged 40-49 years with alopecia areata. Some clones in this sample may be carry-over from other donors' samples. This chain uses TRBV9 with TRBJ1-6; weak D call: TRBD1 (5 bases). Source: whole blood, taken in connection with sensitization to the hapten diphenylcyclopropenone (DPC). The CDR3 region is CASSVEPRADSPLHF. CDR3 in DNA: TGTGCCAGCAGCGTAGAGCCCAGGGCCGATTCACCCCTCCACTTT.